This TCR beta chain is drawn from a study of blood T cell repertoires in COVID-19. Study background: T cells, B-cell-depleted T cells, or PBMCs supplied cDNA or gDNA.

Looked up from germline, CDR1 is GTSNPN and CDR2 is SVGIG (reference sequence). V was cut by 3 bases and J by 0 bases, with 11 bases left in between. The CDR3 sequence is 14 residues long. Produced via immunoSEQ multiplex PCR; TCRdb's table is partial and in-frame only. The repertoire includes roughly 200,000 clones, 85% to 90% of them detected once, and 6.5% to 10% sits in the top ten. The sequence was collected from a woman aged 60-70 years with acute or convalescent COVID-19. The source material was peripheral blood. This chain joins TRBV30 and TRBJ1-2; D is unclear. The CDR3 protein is CAWSLTPSNYGYTF. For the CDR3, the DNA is TGTGCCTGGAGCTTGACTCCTTCTAACTATGGCTACACCTTC.